These 16 T cell receptor beta chains originate from one sample sequenced in a study of blood T cell repertoires in COVID-19. Data came from immunoSEQ multiplex PCR; TCRdb stores just in-frame clones and leaves some out. Of about 230,000 clones in the sample, approximately 85% were seen once. The sample was peripheral blood. The receptors come from a man between 45 and 60 years old with COVID-19, enrolled during active disease.

There are a few counts of this clone. The J gene is TRBJ1-4, the V gene TRBV19; D may be TRBD1 (6 bases). V lost 6 bases and J lost 6, with 20 bases in between. The CDR3 length is 16 residues. The germline gives CDR1 LNHDA, CDR2 SQIVND (reference sequence). In DNA, the CDR3 is TGTGCCAGTAGAAACTCCTACAGGGAGACGGATGAAAAACTGTTTTTT. This translates into CASRNSYRETDEKLFF.

The chain uses TRBV6-6 and TRBJ2-5, with a possible D match to TRBD2 (6 bases). The germline V and J ends were trimmed by 6 bases and 2 bases, with 28 bases remaining between them. This CDR3 is 19 amino acids long. Germline lookup yields CDR1 MNHNY and CDR2 SVGAGI (reference sequence). The CDR3 DNA reads TGTGCCAGCAGCTACGGCCCTACGGGTGGTGGTGGGGGGCAAGAGACCCAGTACTTC. Its protein product is CASSYGPTGGGGGQETQYF.

This rearrangement joins TRBV19 to TRBJ2-2, with a weak D call TRBD2 (7 bases). This CDR3 contains 16 residues. Per germline, CDR1 LNHDA and CDR2 SQIVND (reference sequence). V was clipped by 7 bases and J by 1 base, with 16 bases between them. CDR3 in amino acids: CASTPWGGGNTGELFF. CDR3 DNA sequence: TGTGCCAGTACCCCCTGGGGAGGGGGGAACACCGGGGAGCTGTTTTTT.

The chain combines TRBV7-3 with TRBJ2-3; D might be TRBD2 (6 bases). The germline V gene has CDR1 SGHTA and CDR2 FQGTGA. The CDR3 is 14 amino acids. Trimming removed 5 bases at V and 1 base at J, with 10 bases between. The CDR3 coding sequence is TGTGCCAGCAGCCCCGGGAGTGGCACAGATACGCAGTATTTT. Encoded protein: CASSPGSGTDTQYF.

In nucleotides, the CDR3 is TGCGCCAGCAGCCCCGACAGGGGCAAGGGCTATGGCTACACCTTC. Residues: CASSPDRGKGYGYTF. The genes are TRBV4-3 and TRBJ1-2; TRBD1 aligns across 8 bases. Germline V gene data show CDR1 as LGHNA and CDR2 as YSLEER. Unmatched junction bases numbered 8, after V lost 4 bases and J lost 4 bases. The length of the CDR3 is 15 residues.

The rearrangement uses TRBV12-3 or TRBV12-4 and TRBJ1-2; 7 bases are shared with TRBD1. The CDR3 runs to 13 residues. Unmatched junction bases numbered 8, after V lost 5 bases and J lost 8 bases. CDR3 bases: TGTGCCAGCAGTCCCCGGACAGGAGGCGGCTACACCTTC. It encodes CASSPRTGGGYTF.

V and J are TRBV3-1 (or the pseudogene TRBV3-2) and TRBJ2-2; 7 bases line up with TRBD2. Losses at the gene ends were 5 bases for V and 7 bases for J; bases not matched to a gene: 13. The V gene's germline CDR1 is LGHDT and CDR2 YNNKEL (reference sequence). The CDR3 runs 16 residues. The CDR3 bases are TGTGCCAGCAGCAAGTGGGGGGGATTGGAGATCGGGGAGCTGTTTTTT. This codes for CASSKWGGLEIGELFF.

This clone was detected a few times. This chain connects TRBV7-9 to TRBJ2-1, with 7 bases aligning to TRBD2. CDR3 length: 14 residues. Germline CDR1 reads SEHNR; CDR2 reads FQNEAQ (reference sequence). The ends lost 0 bases at V and 4 bases at J; junction bases unmatched: 0. The DNA of the CDR3 is TGTGCCAGCAGCTTAGCCGGGAGGTACAATGAGCAGTTCTTC. The encoded protein is CASSLAGRYNEQFF.

The CDR3 nucleotides read TGTGCCAGCAGTGAAAGTCTAGTCGGGACAGGGCGGACCCAGTACTTC. It specifies CASSESLVGTGRTQYF. This chain links TRBV25-1 with TRBJ2-5; 9 bases match TRBD1. Germline CDR1 MGHDK, CDR2 SYGVNS. With V trimmed by 2 bases and J by 7 bases, 11 bases remained unmatched. CDR3 length: 16 amino acids.

The chain employs TRBV12-5 and TRBJ1-5, with a weak D call TRBD1 (5 bases). The V gene lost 2 bases and the J gene lost 4 bases, with 18 bases spanning the gap. This CDR3 contains 17 residues. The germline V gene has CDR1 LGHNT and CDR2 FRNRAP. This CDR3 is CASGLLPAGEPNQPQHF. The CDR3, as DNA: TGTGCTAGTGGTTTGCTCCCAGCGGGGGAGCCAAATCAGCCCCAGCATTTT. The full variable domain, completed using reference TRBV12-5 and TRBJ1-5, is DARVTQTPRHKVTEMGQEVTMRCQPILGHNTVFWYRQTMMQGLELLAYFRNRAPLDDSGMPKDRFSAEMPDATLATLKIQPSEPRDSAVYFCASGLLPAGEPNQPQHFGDGTRLSIL.

The CDR3 is CASSQDPLGQGASYNSPLHF. CDR3 DNA sequence: TGCGCCAGCAGCCAGGATCCCTTAGGACAGGGGGCATCCTATAATTCACCCCTCCACTTT. The J gene is TRBJ1-6, the V gene TRBV4-1; 11 bases map to TRBD1. CDR1 is MGHRA, CDR2 YSYEKL, per germline. This CDR3 comprises 20 residues. V was clipped by 3 bases and J by 1 base; unmatched bases: 11.

This clone was counted only a few times. The chain employs TRBV11-2 and TRBJ1-1; the match to TRBD1 covers 7 bases. The V segment lost 1 base and the J segment 4 bases; nucleotides outside the gene matches: 0. Germline V gene data show CDR1 as SGHAT and CDR2 as FQNNGV. CDR3 length: 13 amino acids. CDR3 in DNA: TGTGCCAGCAGCTTAGCAGGGGGCACTGAAGCTTTCTTT. Translated, it gives CASSLAGGTEAFF.

This chain links TRBV4-1 with TRBJ1-5; D is unresolved. The germline gives CDR1 MGHRA, CDR2 YSYEKL. Trimming shortened V by 2 bases and J by 0 bases, and 23 bases separated the two germline ends. The CDR3 runs 20 residues. CDR3 sequence reads: CASSQRWGGWSADSNQPQHF. Written as DNA, the CDR3 is TGCGCCAGCAGCCAAAGGTGGGGAGGGTGGTCCGCCGATAGCAATCAGCCCCAGCATTTT.

The V call is TRBV7-9, the J call TRBJ1-3; the D gene is possibly TRBD1 (6 bases). The germline V and J ends were trimmed by 2 bases and 0 bases, with 11 bases remaining between them. Germline V gives CDR1 SEHNR, CDR2 FQNEAQ (reference sequence). The CDR3 has 16 residues. The CDR3 DNA reads TGTGCCAGCAGCTTATCGACAGGCCTCTCTGGAAACACCATATATTTT. It yields the protein CASSLSTGLSGNTIYF.

This rearrangement joins TRBV6-5 to TRBJ2-7; TRBD1 agrees at 8 bases. This CDR3 contains 15 residues. J gave up 6 bases and V 5 bases, and 12 bases lay outside the gene matches. Germline-derived CDR1 and CDR2 are MNHEY and SVGAGI. The CDR3 nucleotides are TGTGCCAGCAGTACCCTGACAGGGGCTTGGGCCGAGCAGTACTTC. This translates into CASSTLTGAWAEQYF.

Written as DNA, the CDR3 is TGTGCCAGCAGCCCCTGGACAGGGTATAGCAATCAGCCCCAGCATTTT. Translated, it gives CASSPWTGYSNQPQHF. The rearrangement uses TRBV3-1 (or the pseudogene TRBV3-2) and TRBJ1-5; the match to TRBD1 covers 8 bases. Germline-derived CDR1 and CDR2 are LGHDT and YNNKEL (reference sequence). V trimming: 4 bases; J trimming: 0 bases; junction bases outside the gene matches: 5. The CDR3 covers 16 residues.